Following are 9 T cell receptor beta chains from one sample sequenced in a study of long-term antiretroviral therapy in people with HIV. Sequencing used immunoSEQ v3.0 at survey level. This table comes from immunoSEQ multiplex PCR, and its TCRdb copy is limited to in-frame clones, with some not included. The data contain approximately 35,000 clones, more than 75% of them singletons. The source material was unsorted PBMCs, sampled 1.9 years after starting antiretroviral therapy. The receptors here all came from a man aged 18 to 29 with HIV.

This clone came up a few times. The V gene is TRBV14, the J gene TRBJ2-2, with 7 bases that match TRBD1. The germline CDR1 and CDR2 sequences are SGHDN and FVKESK. Trimming took 5 bases from V and 3 from J; bases not matched to a gene: 9. The CDR3 is 16 residues long. Here the CDR3 DNA reads TGTGCCAGCAGCTCCCGTCAGCAGGGGGACACCGGGGAGCTGTTTTTT. It is translated as CASSSRQQGDTGELFF.

The rearrangement uses TRBV6-5 and TRBJ2-1; 11 bases align to TRBD2. V gave up 5 bases and J gave up 3 bases; unmatched junction bases: 3. The CDR3 loop spans 15 amino acids. Germline V gives CDR1 MNHEY, CDR2 SVGAGI. The CDR3 loop is CASSPTSGDYNEQFF. Written as DNA, the CDR3 is TGTGCCAGCAGTCCGACTAGCGGGGACTACAATGAGCAGTTCTTC.

The chain joins TRBV10-3 to TRBJ2-7, with D perhaps TRBD1 (5 bases). The V and J ends lost 7 bases and 5 bases respectively, with 15 bases between them. Germline V gene lookup returns CDR1 ENHRY and CDR2 SYGVKD. There are 13 residues in the CDR3. The DNA for the CDR3 is TGTGCCATCACCCGAAGCAGGGAAGACGAGCAGTACTTC. This translates into CAITRSREDEQYF.

This chain uses TRBV7-9 with TRBJ2-7; D remains unclear. The V and J ends lost 5 bases and 3 bases respectively, with 11 bases between them. The germline V gene encodes CDR1 SEHNR and CDR2 FQNEAQ (reference sequence). This CDR3 comprises 13 residues. The CDR3 is CASSLGPNYEQYV. In DNA form, the CDR3 reads TGTGCCAGCAGCCTCGGACCCAACTACGAGCAGTACGTC.

The chain is built from TRBV7-2 and TRBJ1-5; D not resolved. This CDR3 contains 14 residues. Germline values: CDR1 SGHTA, CDR2 FQGNSA. The V end was cut by 1 base, the J end by 2 bases, with 6 bases between. CDR3 nucleotides: TGTGCCAGCAGCTTAGACCGGGGCAATCAGCCCCAGCATTTT. It codes for CASSLDRGNQPQHF.

J is TRBJ2-5 and V is TRBV6-6; a weak D match, TRBD2 (6 bases). Trimming pared 6 bases from V and 5 bases from J, leaving 19 bases between. Germline V gene sequence: CDR1 MNHNY, CDR2 SVGAGI (reference sequence). The length of the CDR3 is 15 residues. CDR3 sequence (DNA): TGTGCCAGCAGCGTCAGGATGGCGGGGAGGGAGACCCAGTACTTC. Encoded protein: CASSVRMAGRETQYF.

This clone has a handful of counts. The V gene is TRBV19, the J gene TRBJ1-5; TRBD1 matches at 8 bases. CDR1 is LNHDA and CDR2 is SQIVND in the germline V gene (reference sequence). The CDR3 spans 14 residues. The junction had 8 bases not matched to a gene; V was cut back by 7 bases and J by 6 bases. CDR3 region: CASTNQGAGQPQHF. CDR3 sequence (DNA): TGTGCCAGTACCAACCAGGGGGCTGGTCAGCCCCAGCATTTT.

This rearrangement joins TRBV4-1 to TRBJ2-1, with D possibly matching TRBD1 (5 bases). Trimming removed 0 bases at V and 5 bases at J, with 14 bases between. The CDR3 contains 16 residues. CDR1 and CDR2 (germline): MGHRA, YSYEKL. In nucleotides, the CDR3 is TGCGCCAGCAGCCAAGAAACAGGCTTTGGGGACAATGAGCAGTTCTTC. It codes for CASSQETGFGDNEQFF.

This clone was picked up a small number of times. The chain recombines TRBV6-1 with TRBJ2-2; the D is unclear. V was pared by 6 bases and J by 1 base, with 12 bases between. CDR1 and CDR2 from the germline V gene are MNHNS and SASEGT. This CDR3 is built from 15 residues. CDR3 sequence (DNA): TGTGCCAGCAGCCGACATCCGCGGAACACCGGGGAGCTGTTTTTT. Protein sequence: CASSRHPRNTGELFF.